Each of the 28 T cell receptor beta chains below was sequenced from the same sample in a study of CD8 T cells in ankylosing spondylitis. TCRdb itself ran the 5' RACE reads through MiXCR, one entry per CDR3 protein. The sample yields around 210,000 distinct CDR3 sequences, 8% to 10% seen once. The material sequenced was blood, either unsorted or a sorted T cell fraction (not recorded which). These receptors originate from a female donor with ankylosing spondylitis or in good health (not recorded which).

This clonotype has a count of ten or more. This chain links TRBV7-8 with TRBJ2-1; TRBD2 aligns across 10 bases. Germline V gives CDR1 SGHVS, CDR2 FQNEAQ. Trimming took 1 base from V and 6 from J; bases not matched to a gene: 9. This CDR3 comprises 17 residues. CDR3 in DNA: TGTGCCAGCAGCTTAGTCCTAGCGGGAGCTCGGGCCAATGAGCAGTTCTTC. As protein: CASSLVLAGARANEQFF.

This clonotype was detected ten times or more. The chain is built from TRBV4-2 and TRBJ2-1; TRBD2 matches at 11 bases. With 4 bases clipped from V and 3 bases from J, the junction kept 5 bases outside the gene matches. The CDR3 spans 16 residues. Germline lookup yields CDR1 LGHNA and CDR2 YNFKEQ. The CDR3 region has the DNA TGTGCCAGCAGCCGCCCGACTAGCGGGAACTACAATGAGCAGTTCTTC. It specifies CASSRPTSGNYNEQFF.

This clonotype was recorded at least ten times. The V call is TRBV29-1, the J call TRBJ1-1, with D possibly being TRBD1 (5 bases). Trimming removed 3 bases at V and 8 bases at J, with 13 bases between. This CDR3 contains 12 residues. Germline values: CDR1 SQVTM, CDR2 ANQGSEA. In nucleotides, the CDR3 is TGCAGCGTTGAGCGTGACAGAACAGAAGCTTTCTTT. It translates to CSVERDRTEAFF. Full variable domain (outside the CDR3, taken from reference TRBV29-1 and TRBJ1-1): SAVISQKPSRDICQRGTSLTIQCQVDSQVTMMFWYRQQPGQSLTLIATANQGSEATYESGFVIDKFPISRPNLTFSTLTVSNMSPEDSSIYLCSVERDRTEAFFGQGTRLTVV.

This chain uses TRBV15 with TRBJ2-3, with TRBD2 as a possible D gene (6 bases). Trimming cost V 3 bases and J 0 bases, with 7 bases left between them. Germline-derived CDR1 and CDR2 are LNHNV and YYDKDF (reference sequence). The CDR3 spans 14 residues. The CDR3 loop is CATSSGSSTDTQYF. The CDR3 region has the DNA TGTGCCACCAGCAGCGGGAGCAGCACAGATACGCAGTATTTT.

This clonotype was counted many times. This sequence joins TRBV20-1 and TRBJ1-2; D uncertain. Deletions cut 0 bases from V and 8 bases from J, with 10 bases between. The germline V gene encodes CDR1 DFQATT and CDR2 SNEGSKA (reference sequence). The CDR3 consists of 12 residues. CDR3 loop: CSARDLGYGYTF. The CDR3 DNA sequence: TGCAGTGCTAGAGATCTCGGGTACGGCTACACCTTC.

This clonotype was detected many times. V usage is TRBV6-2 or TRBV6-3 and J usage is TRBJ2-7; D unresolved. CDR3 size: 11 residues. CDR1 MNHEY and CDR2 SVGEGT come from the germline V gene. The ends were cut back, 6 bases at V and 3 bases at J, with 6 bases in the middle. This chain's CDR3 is CASSIHYEQYF. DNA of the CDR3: TGTGCCAGCAGCATCCACTACGAGCAGTACTTC.

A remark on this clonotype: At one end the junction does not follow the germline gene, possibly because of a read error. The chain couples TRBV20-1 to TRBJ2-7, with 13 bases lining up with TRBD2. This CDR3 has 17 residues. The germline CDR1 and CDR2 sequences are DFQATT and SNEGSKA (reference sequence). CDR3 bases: TGCTGTGCTGCCCGCGGGACTAGCGGGATGTGGAGCTACGAGCAGTACTTC. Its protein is CCAARGTSGMWSYEQYF.

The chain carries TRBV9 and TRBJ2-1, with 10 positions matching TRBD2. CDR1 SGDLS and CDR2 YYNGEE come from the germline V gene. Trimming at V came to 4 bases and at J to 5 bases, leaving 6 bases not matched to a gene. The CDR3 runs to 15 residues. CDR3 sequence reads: CASSPLAGDNNEQFF. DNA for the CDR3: TGTGCCAGCAGCCCCCTAGCGGGAGATAACAATGAGCAGTTCTTC.

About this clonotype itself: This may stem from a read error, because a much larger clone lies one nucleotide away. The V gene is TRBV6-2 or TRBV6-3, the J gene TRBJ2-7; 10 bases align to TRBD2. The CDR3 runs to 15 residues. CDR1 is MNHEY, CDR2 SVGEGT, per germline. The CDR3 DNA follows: TGTACCAGCCAACTAGCGGGGCCTACCTCCTACGAGCAGTACTTC. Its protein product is CTSQLAGPTSYEQYF.

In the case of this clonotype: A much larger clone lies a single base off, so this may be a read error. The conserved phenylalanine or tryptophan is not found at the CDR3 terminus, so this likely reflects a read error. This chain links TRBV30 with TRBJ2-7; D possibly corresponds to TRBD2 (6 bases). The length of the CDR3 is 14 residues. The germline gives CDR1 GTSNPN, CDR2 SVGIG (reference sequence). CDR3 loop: CATTRPGVPSEQYL. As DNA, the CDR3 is TGTGCGACTACCCGGCCGGGAGTTCCGTCCGAGCAGTACCTC.

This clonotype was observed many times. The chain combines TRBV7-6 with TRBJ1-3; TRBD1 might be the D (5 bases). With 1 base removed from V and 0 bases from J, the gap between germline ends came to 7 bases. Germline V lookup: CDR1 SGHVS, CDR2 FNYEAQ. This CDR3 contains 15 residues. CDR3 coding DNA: TGTGCCAGCAGCTTAGGGAGGGGCTCTGGAAACACCATATATTTT. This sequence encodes CASSLGRGSGNTIYF.

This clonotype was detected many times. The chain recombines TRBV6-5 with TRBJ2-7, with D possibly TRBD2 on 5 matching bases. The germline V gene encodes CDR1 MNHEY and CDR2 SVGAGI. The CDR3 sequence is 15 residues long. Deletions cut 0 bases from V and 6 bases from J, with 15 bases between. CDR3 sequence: CASSYSTLVSVEQYF. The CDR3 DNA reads TGTGCCAGCAGTTACTCCACACTAGTATCGGTCGAGCAGTACTTC.

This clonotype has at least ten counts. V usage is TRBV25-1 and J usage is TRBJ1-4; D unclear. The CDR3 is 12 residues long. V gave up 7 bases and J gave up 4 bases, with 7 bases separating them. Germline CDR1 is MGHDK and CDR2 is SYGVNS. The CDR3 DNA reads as TGTGCCAGCAAGGCGCTTAATGAAAAACTGTTTTTT. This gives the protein CASKALNEKLFF.

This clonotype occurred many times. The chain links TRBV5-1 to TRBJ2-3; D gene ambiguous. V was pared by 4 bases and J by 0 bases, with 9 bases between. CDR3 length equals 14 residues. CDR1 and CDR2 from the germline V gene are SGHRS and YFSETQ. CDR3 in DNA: TGCGCCAGCAGCGCCGAATCTAGCACAGATACGCAGTATTTT. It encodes CASSAESSTDTQYF.

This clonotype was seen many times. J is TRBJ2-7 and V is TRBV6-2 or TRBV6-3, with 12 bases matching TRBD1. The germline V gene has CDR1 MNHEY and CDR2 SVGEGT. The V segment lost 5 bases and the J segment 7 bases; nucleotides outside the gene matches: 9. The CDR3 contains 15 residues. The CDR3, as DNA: TGTGCCAGCAGTCCTCCGGGACAGGGGGCAGAGGAGCAGTACTTC. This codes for CASSPPGQGAEEQYF.

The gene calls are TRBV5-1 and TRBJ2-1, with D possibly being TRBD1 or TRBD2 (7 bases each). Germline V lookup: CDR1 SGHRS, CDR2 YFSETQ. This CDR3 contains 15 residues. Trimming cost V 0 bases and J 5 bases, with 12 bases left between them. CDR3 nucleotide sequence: TGCGCCAGCAGCTTGGTGGGAGGGGGCGACAATGAGCAGTTCTTC. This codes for CASSLVGGGDNEQFF.

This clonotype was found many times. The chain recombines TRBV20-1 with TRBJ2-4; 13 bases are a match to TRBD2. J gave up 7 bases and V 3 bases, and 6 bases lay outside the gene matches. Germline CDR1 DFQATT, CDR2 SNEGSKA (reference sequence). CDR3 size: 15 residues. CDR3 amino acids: CSARGGTSGINIQYF. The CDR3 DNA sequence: TGCAGTGCTAGGGGGGGGACTAGCGGGATCAACATTCAGTACTTC.

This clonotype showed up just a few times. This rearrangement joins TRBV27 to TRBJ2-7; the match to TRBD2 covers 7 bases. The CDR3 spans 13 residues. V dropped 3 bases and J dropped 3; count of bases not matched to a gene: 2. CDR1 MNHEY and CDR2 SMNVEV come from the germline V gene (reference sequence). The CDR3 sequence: CASSFQRGYEQYF. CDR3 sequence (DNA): TGTGCCAGCAGTTTTCAGCGGGGCTACGAGCAGTACTTC.

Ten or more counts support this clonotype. Here the CDR3 reads CASTREQSYGYTF. CDR3 nucleotide sequence: TGTGCCAGCACCCGGGAGCAGTCCTATGGCTACACCTTC. V usage is TRBV12-3 or TRBV12-4 and J usage is TRBJ1-2; D remains ambiguous. The V and J ends lost 7 bases and 4 bases respectively, with 13 bases between them. This CDR3 spans 13 amino acids.

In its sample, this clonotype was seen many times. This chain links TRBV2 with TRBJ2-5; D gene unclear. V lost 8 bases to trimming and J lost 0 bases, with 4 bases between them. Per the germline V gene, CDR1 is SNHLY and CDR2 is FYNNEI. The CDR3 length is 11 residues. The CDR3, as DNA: TGTGCCAGCCGGTACCAAGAGACCCAGTACTTC. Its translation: CASRYQETQYF.

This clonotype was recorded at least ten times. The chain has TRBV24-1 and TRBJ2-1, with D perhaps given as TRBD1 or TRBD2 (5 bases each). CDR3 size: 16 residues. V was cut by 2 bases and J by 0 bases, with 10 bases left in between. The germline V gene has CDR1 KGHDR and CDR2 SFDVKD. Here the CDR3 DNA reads TGTGCCACCAGTGATTCTGATGGGGGCTCCTACAATGAGCAGTTCTTC. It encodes CATSDSDGGSYNEQFF.

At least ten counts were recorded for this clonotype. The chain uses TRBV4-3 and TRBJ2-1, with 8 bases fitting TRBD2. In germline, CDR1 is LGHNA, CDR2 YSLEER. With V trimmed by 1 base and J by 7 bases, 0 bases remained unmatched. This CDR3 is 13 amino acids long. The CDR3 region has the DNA TGCGCCAGCAGCCAAGGCGGGGGGAATGAGCAGTTCTTC. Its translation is CASSQGGGNEQFF.

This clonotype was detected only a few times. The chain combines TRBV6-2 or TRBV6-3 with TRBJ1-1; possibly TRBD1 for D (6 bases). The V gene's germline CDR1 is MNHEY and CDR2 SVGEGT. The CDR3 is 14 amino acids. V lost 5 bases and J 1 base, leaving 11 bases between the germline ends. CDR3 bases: TGTGCCAGCAGTGTACAGGGACGGAACACTGAAGCTTTCTTT. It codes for CASSVQGRNTEAFF.

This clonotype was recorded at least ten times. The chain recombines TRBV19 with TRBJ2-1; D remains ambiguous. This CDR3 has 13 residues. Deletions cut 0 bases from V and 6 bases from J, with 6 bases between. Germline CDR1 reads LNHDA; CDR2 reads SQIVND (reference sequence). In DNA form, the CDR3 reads TGTGCCAGTAGTATAGAGCAGCGCAATGAGCAGTTCTTC. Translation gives CASSIEQRNEQFF.

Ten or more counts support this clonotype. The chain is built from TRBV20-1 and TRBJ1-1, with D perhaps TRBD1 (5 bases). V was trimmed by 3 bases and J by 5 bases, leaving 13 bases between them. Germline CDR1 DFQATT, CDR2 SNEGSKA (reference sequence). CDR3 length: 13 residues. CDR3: CSASQGILTEAFF. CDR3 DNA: TGCAGTGCTAGTCAGGGAATTCTGACTGAAGCTTTCTTT.

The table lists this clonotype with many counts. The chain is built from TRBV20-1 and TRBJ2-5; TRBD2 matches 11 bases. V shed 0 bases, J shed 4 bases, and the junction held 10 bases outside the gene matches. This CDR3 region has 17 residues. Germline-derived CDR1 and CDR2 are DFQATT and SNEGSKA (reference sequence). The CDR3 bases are TGCAGTGCTAGAGAACCCTGGGGTAGCGGGAGGGGAGAGACCCAGTACTTC. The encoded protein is CSAREPWGSGRGETQYF.

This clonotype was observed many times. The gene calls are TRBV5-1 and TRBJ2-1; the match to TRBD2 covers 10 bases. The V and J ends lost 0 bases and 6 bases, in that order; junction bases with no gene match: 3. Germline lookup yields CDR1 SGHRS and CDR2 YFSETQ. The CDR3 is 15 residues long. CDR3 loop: CASSLVLAGTNEQFF. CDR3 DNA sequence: TGCGCCAGCAGCTTGGTACTAGCGGGAACCAATGAGCAGTTCTTC.

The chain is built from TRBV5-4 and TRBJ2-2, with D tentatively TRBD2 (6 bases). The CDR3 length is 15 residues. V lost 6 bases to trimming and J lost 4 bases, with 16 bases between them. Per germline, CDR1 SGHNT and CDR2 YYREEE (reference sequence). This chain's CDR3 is CASTPRPGGTGELFF. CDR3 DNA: TGTGCCAGCACCCCGAGGCCCGGGGGCACCGGGGAGCTGTTTTTT.